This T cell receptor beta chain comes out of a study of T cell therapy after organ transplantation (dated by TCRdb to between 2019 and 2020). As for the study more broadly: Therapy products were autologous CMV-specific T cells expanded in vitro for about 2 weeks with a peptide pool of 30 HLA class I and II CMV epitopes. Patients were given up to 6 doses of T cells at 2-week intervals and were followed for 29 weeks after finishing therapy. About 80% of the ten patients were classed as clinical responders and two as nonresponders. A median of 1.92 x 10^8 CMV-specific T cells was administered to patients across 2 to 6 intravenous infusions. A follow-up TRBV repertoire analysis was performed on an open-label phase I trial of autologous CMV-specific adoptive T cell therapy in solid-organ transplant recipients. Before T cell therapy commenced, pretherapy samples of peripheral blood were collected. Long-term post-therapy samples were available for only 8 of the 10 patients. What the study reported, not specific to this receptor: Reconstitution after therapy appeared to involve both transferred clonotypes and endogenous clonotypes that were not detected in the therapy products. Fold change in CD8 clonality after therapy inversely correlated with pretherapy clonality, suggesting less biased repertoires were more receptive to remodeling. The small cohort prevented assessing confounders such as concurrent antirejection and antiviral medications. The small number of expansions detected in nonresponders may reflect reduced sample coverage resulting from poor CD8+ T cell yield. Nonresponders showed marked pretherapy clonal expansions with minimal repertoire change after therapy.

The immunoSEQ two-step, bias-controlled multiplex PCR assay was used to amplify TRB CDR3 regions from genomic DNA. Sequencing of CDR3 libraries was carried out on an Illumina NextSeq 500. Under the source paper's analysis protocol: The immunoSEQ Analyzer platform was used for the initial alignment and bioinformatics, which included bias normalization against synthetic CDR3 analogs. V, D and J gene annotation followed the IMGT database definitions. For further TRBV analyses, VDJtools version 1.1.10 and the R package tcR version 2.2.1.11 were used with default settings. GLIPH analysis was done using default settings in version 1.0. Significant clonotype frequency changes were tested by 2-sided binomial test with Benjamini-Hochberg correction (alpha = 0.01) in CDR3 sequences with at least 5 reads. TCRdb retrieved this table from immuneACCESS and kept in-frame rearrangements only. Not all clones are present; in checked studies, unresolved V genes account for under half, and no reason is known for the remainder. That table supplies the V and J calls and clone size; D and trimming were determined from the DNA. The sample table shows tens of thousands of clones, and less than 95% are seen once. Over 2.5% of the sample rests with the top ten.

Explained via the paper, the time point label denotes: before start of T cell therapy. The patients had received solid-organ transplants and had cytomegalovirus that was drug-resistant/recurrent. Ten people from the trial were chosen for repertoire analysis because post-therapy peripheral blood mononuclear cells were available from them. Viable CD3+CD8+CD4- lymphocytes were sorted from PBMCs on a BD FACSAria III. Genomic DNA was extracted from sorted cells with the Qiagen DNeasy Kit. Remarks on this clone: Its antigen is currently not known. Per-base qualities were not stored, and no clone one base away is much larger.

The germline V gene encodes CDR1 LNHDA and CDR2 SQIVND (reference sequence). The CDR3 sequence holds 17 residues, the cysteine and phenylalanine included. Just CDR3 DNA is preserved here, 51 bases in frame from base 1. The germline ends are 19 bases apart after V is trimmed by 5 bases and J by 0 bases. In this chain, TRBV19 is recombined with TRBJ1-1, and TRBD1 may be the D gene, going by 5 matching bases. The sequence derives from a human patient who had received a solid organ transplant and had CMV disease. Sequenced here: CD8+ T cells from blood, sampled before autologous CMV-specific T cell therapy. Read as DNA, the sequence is TGTGCCAGTAGTTCACGGGACTACCGGGTGGTGAACACTGAAGCTTTCTTT. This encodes CASSSRDYRVVNTEAFF.